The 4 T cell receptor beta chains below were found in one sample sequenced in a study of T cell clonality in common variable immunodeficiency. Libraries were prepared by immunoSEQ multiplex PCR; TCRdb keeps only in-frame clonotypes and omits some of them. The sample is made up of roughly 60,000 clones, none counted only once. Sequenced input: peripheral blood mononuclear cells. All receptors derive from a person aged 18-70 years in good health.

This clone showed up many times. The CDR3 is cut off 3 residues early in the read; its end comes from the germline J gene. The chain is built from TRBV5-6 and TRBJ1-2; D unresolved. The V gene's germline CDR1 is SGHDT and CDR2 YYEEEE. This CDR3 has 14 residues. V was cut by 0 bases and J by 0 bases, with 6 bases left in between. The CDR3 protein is CASSLDSANYGYTF. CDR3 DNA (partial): TGTGCCAGCAGCTTGGATTCAGCTAACTATGGC.

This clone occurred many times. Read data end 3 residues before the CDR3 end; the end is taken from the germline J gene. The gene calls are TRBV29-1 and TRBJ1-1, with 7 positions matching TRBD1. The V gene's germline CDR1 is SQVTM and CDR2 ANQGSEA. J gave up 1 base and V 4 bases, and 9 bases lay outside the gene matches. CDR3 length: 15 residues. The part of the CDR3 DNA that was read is TGCAGCGTTGTCCCAAGGGGGCTTGGGAACACTGAA. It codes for CSVVPRGLGNTE. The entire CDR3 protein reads CSVVPRGLGNTEAFF.

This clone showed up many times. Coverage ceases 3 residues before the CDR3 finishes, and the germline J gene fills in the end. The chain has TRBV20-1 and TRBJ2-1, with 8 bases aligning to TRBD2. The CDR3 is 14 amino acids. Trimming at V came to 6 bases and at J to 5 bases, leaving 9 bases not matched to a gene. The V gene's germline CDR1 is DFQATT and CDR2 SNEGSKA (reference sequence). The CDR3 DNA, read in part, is TGCAGTGCCCCGCCCAGGACTAGCCACAATGAG. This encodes CSAPPRTSHNE. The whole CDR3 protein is CSAPPRTSHNEQFF.

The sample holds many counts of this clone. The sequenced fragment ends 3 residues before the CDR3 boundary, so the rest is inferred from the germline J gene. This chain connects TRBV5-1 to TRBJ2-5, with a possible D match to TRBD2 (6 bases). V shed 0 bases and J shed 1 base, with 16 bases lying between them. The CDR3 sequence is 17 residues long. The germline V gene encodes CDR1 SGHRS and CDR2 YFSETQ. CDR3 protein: CASSLGASWGVQETQYF. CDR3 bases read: TGCGCCAGCAGCTTGGGAGCTAGTTGGGGGGTCCAAGAGACC. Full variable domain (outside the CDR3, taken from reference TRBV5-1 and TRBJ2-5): KAGVTQTPRYLIKTRGQQVTLSCSPISGHRSVSWYQQTPGQGLQFLFEYFSETQRNKGNFPGRFSGRQFSNSRSEMNVSTLELGDSALYLCASSLGASWGVQETQYFGPGTRLLVL.